What follows describes a single T cell receptor (beta chain). Its antigen is undetermined. The sample originates from a study of blood T cells in healthy people across ages. Germline V CDR1 and CDR2: SGHTA, FQGNSA. This CDR3 has 14 amino acids. V shed 0 bases and J shed 8 bases, with 13 bases lying between them. With a J-beta primer mix and a sample-barcoded 5' primer, a second PCR ran about 7 to 12 cycles. TCRdb passed the 5' RACE reads through MiXCR, listing each CDR3 protein once. The sample carries about 640,000 distinct CDR3 sequences, 58% recorded once. The study, taken as a whole, reports: With donor CMV status unknown, expanded clonotype changes were possibly confounded.

The sample was blood. This sequence joins TRBV7-2 and TRBJ2-5, with D perhaps TRBD2 (6 bases). The TCR was taken from a man aged 60 to 75 in good health. CDR3 amino acids: CASSLAPTSLTQYF. In DNA, the CDR3 is TGTGCCAGCAGCTTAGCCCCGACTAGTCTTACCCAGTACTTC.